The rows below give T cell receptor beta chains drawn from one sample of a study of blood T cell repertoires in COVID-19. The protocol was immunoSEQ multiplex PCR, while the TCRdb copy is restricted to in-frame clones and leaves out a portion. The table lists fewer than 300,000 clones, about 87% of them singletons. Material for sequencing was peripheral blood. The receptors come from a woman aged 40-49 years who had recovered from COVID-19. Both conserved end residues are trimmed from each CDR3.

V gene: TRBV27
CDR3 protein: ASSLLAGFYEQY

V gene: TRBV7-8
CDR3 protein: ASSRGTQKGEQY

V gene: TRBV9
CDR3 protein: ASSQLSSYNEQF

V gene: TRBV6-2/TRBV6-3
CDR3 protein: ASSTRGAGREETQY

V gene: TRBV29-1
CDR3 protein: SAPTGDYGYT

V gene: TRBV7-2
CDR3 protein: ASCAYSSGANVLT

V gene: TRBV5-4
CDR3 protein: ASSRGQINYGYT

V gene: TRBV19
CDR3 protein: ATVLQGGTEAF

V gene: TRBV7-6
CDR3 protein: ASSLVRTGRGSSPLH

V gene: TRBV7-9
CDR3 protein: ASSLASGGAETQY

V gene: TRBV11-2
CDR3 protein: ASSLGTGHTGELF

V gene: TRBV12-3/TRBV12-4
CDR3 protein: ATGRSTEAF

V gene: TRBV27
CDR3 protein: ASSGTGTGWGQETQY

V gene: TRBV15
CDR3 protein: ATRPWTSGRQETQY

V gene: TRBV28
CDR3 protein: ASSLRRDSGGSTDTQY

V gene: TRBV7-2
CDR3 protein: ASSLMGQTYT

V gene: TRBV4-2
CDR3 protein: ASSQEVAGAGEKLF

V gene: TRBV19
CDR3 protein: ASSSPGFSYEQY

V gene: TRBV18
CDR3 protein: ASSRRSGLAGDTGELF

V gene: TRBV11-3
CDR3 protein: ASSLAGAGEIQPQH

V gene: TRBV19
CDR3 protein: ASSIDGSEDTQY

V gene: TRBV5-1
CDR3 protein: ASSLVAVSYEQY

V gene: TRBV12-3/TRBV12-4
CDR3 protein: ASSLGASYEQY

V gene: TRBV28
CDR3 protein: ASSLQHRGNTEAF

V gene: TRBV13
CDR3 protein: ASSQAGGTNEKLF

V gene: TRBV3-1/TRBV3-2
CDR3 protein: ASSRGGQLSVAPLH

V gene: TRBV5-6
CDR3 protein: ASSSNSGTRESPLH

V gene: TRBV4-1
CDR3 protein: ASSQDHTGRPYT

V gene: TRBV6-2/TRBV6-3
CDR3 protein: ASSYGRERAPQH

V gene: TRBV3-1/TRBV3-2
CDR3 protein: ASSLGLAGASYNEQF

V gene: TRBV30
CDR3 protein: AWDRQPRRGYT

V gene: TRBV19
CDR3 protein: ASKDRRGNQPQH

V gene: TRBV5-6
CDR3 protein: ASSLGQGVGIQY

V gene: TRBV4-1
CDR3 protein: ASSPGLAGGSYEQY

V gene: TRBV2
CDR3 protein: ASSSVAYNEQF

V gene: TRBV4-3
CDR3 protein: ASSQDSPGQYQETQY

V gene: TRBV9
CDR3 protein: ASSETGGAGNTEAF

V gene: TRBV5-1
CDR3 protein: ASSLGPGAYGYT

V gene: TRBV5-4
CDR3 protein: ASSSGQGGQETQY

V gene: TRBV5-4
CDR3 protein: ASSPPRTDTQY

V gene: TRBV12-5
CDR3 protein: ARWGSGKGHRWDLSTDTQY

V gene: TRBV2
CDR3 protein: ASSEEWQGPAF